This T cell receptor (beta chain) was identified in a study of T cell changes during pregnancy in multiple sclerosis. Method: immunoSEQ multiplex PCR; TCRdb's copy keeps in-frame clones and lacks some. The repertoire holds 60,000 to 75,000 clones, approximately 91% seen once, with more than 1.3% in the top ten. There are a few counts of this clone. The origin of this receptor is a female donor with multiple sclerosis, enrolled in a pregnancy study. The sample here was peripheral blood, taken in the third trimester of pregnancy.

This CDR3 is CAWSVGTGGKTEAFF. As DNA, the CDR3 is TGTGCCTGGAGTGTCGGGACAGGCGGAAAAACTGAAGCTTTCTTT. This chain joins TRBV30 and TRBJ1-1, with 8 bases fitting TRBD1. The germline CDR1 and CDR2 sequences are GTSNPN and SVGIG (reference sequence). V lost 0 bases and J lost 5; bases outside the gene matches: 8. The CDR3 has 15 amino acids.